What follows describes a single T cell receptor beta chain. Antigen: not known. This record comes from a study of vaccination effects on CD4 cells after COVID-19. Germline V CDR1 and CDR2: MNHNY, SVGAGI (reference sequence). V lost 2 bases, J lost 0 bases, and 11 bases lay in between. There are 15 residues in the CDR3. This table comes from immunoSEQ multiplex PCR, and its TCRdb copy is limited to in-frame clones, with some not included. The repertoire includes tens of thousands of clones, 60% to 80% of them detected once, and less than 2.5% sits in the top ten. Before sequencing, viral peptide pools were used by the ViraFEST assay to expand antigen-specific CD4+ T cells. Subsequent to less than 13 days of culture, CD4+ T cells were isolated. It was two doses of either the BNT162b2 or mRNA-1273 vaccine that participants received.

The rearrangement joins TRBV6-6 to TRBJ2-7; D possibly corresponds to TRBD2 (5 bases). This sequence originates from a human donor who received a COVID-19 vaccine. Sequencing used CD4+ T cells from PBMCs cultured with HCoV-OC43 spike peptides, obtained after COVID-19 vaccination. Subset described: HCoV-OC43 spike overlapping peptide pool stimulation. CDR3 in DNA: TGTGCCAGCAGTTACGCTGGAGGTAACTCCTACGAGCAGTACGTC. It translates to CASSYAGGNSYEQYV.